These T cell receptor beta chains were read from a single sample in a study of shared clonotypes between healthy human individuals. Repertoires were generated with immunoSEQ multiplex PCR, while TCRdb's copy carries only in-frame clones and drops some. The repertoire holds about 460,000 clones, with approximately 77% as singletons. The specimen sequenced was PBMCs. Receptors originate from a woman in her thirties or forties in good health. Some clones in this sample may be carry-over from other donors' samples. The CDR3 runs from the conserved cysteine through the conserved F or W. The order of the fields is J gene, V gene, clone size, CDR3 protein. The listing skips clone size in some rows; elsewhere it reads once, few, many or a size class.

>TRBJ2-7|TRBV9|NA
CASSVDPAGGPNGVLYF
>TRBJ1-2|TRBV28|few
CASSSSAPNYGYTF
>TRBJ1-2|TRBV15|NA
CATSEGNGYTF
>TRBJ2-7|TRBV5-4|NA
CASSPGGGQLYEQYF
>TRBJ1-2|TRBV29-1|NA
CSVRRGQGSGYTF
>TRBJ1-4|TRBV7-2|NA
CASSPTGTGNEKLFF
>TRBJ2-5|TRBV6-6|once
CASSYSSGGSQETQYF
>TRBJ1-1|TRBV7-9|NA
CASSFSQNTEAFF
>TRBJ1-2|TRBV15|NA
CATSSGYYGYTF
>TRBJ1-2|TRBV2|NA
CASQGQVDGYTF
>TRBJ1-2|TRBV2|NA
CASSEGSPRSYTF
>TRBJ1-4|TRBV11-2|few
CASSLGQNNEKLFF
>TRBJ2-3|TRBV19|NA
CASTPSGTRGPDTQYF
>TRBJ2-1|TRBV19|few
CASSPRGRGPYNEQFF
>TRBJ2-3|TRBV6-1|NA
CASTGLVGTDTQYF
>TRBJ1-2|TRBV6-5|once
CASSSRTGSEGYTF
>TRBJ1-1|TRBV7-9|NA
CASSLVRRDGNTEAFF
>TRBJ2-2|TRBV9|few
CASSPEGRGPGELFF
>TRBJ2-7|TRBV23-1|many
CASSRGTSKGRQYF
>TRBJ2-7|TRBV11-2|NA
CASSLDMSPGSYEQYF
>TRBJ1-3|TRBV11-2|few
CASSRDSQGYTIYF
>TRBJ2-5|TRBV21-1|NA
CASSPTEDDEKTQYF
>TRBJ1-5|TRBV19|NA
CASSIGGSSNQPQHF
>TRBJ1-2|TRBV10-2|NA
CASSELRRDGYTF
>TRBJ1-1|TRBV6-5|NA
CASSWSENTEAFF
>TRBJ2-1|TRBV9|NA
CASSVELAGSAYNEQFF
>TRBJ1-1|TRBV2|NA
CATRRDSSEAFF